This TCR beta chain originates from a study of shared clonotypes between healthy human individuals. Study observations and caveats: On the whole, naive subsets had larger estimated richness than memory subsets had. Clonotypes shared by all four sorted-subset donors had higher generation probabilities than non-shared clonotypes.

Germline V gene lookup returns CDR1 MNHEY and CDR2 SVGAGI. Between the trimmed V and J ends, which lost 0 bases and 4 bases, there was a span of 9 bases. The CDR3 is 14 amino acids. Method: immunoSEQ multiplex PCR; TCRdb's copy keeps in-frame clones and lacks some. Here the sample spans millions of clones, more than 80% being singletons. CD45RA-negative memory and CD45RA+ naive subsets were split from the CD4+ cells. A word on this clone: Its antigen is unidentified.

The rearrangement joins TRBV6-5 to TRBJ2-5; no clear D. The sequence was collected from a man between 18 and 35 years old in good health. The sample consisted of naive CD4+ T cells sorted from blood. Subset reported: CD45RA+ positively selected. In DNA, the CDR3 is TGTGCCAGCAGTTACTCGTCGGTAGGAGAGACCCAGTACTTC. Translating gives CASSYSSVGETQYF.